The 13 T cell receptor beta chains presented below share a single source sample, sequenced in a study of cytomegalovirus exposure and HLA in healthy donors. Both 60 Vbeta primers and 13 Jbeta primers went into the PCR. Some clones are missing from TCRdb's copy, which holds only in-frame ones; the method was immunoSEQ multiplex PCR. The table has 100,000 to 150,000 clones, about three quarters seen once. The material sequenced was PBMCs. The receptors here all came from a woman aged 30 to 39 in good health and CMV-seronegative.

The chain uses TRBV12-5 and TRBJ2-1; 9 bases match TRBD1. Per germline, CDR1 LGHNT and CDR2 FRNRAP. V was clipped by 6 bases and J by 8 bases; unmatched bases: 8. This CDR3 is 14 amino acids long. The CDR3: CASGMGDRDDEQFF. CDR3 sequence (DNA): TGTGCTAGTGGAATGGGGGACAGGGACGATGAGCAGTTCTTC. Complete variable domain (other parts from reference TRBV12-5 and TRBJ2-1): DARVTQTPRHKVTEMGQEVTMRCQPILGHNTVFWYRQTMMQGLELLAYFRNRAPLDDSGMPKDRFSAEMPDATLATLKIQPSEPRDSAVYFCASGMGDRDDEQFFGPGTRLTVL.

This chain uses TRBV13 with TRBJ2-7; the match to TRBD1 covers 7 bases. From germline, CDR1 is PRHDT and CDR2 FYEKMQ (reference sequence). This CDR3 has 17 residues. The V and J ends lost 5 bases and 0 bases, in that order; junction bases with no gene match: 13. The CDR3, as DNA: TGTGCCAGCAGCGGCGACAGGGCCCTGAACTTCTCCTACGAGCAGTACTTC. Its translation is CASSGDRALNFSYEQYF.

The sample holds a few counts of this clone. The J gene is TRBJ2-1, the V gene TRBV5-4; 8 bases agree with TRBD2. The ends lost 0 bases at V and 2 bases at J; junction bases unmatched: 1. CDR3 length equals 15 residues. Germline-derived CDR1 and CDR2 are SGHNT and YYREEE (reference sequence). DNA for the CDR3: TGTGCCAGCAGCTTGGGCGGGGGGACCTACAATGAGCAGTTCTTC. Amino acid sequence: CASSLGGGTYNEQFF. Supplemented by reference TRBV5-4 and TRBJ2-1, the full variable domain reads ETGVTQSPTHLIKTRGQQVTLRCSSQSGHNTVSWYQQALGQGPQFIFQYYREEENGRGNFPPRFSGLQFPNYSSELNVNALELDDSALYLCASSLGGGTYNEQFFGPGTRLTVL.

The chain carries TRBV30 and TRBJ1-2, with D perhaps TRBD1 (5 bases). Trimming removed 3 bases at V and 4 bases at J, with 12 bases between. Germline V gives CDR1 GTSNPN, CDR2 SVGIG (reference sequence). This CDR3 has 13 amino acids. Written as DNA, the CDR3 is TGTGCCTGGAGCGCAGGGAGGACCTATGGCTACACCTTC. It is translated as CAWSAGRTYGYTF. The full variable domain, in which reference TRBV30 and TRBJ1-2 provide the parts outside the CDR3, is SQTIHQWPATLVQPVGSPLSLECTVEGTSNPNLYWYRQAAGRGLQLLFYSVGIGQISSEVPQNLSASRPQDRQFILSSKKLLLSDSGFYLCAWSAGRTYGYTFGSGTRLTVV.

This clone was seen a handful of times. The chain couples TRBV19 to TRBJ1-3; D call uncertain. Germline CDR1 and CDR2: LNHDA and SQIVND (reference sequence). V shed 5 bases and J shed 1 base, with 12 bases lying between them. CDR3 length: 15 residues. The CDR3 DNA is TGTGCCAGTAGTCAACTAGCGGGGTCTGGAAACACCATATATTTT. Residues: CASSQLAGSGNTIYF.

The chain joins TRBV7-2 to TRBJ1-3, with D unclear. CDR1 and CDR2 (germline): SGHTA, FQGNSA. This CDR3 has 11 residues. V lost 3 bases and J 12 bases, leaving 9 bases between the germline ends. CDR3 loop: CASSFRSIIYF. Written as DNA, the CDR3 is TGTGCCAGCAGCTTTCGGTCAATCATATATTTT.

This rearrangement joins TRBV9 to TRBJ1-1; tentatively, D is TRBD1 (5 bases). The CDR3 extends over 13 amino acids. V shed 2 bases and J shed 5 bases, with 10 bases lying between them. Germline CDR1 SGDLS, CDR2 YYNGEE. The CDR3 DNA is TGTGCCAGCAGCGTGTCGGGGGAAACTGAAGCTTTCTTT. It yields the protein CASSVSGETEAFF.

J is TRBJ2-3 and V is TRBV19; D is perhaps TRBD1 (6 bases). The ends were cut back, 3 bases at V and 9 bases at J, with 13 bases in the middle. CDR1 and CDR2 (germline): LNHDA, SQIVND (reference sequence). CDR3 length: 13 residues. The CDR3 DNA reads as TGTGCCAGTAGTATGAGCAGGGGCACGACGCAGTATTTT. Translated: CASSMSRGTTQYF. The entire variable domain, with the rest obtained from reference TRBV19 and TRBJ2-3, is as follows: DGGITQSPKYLFRKEGQNVTLSCEQNLNHDAMYWYRQDPGQGLRLIYYSQIVNDFQKGDIAEGYSVSREKKESFPLTVTSAQKNPTAFYLCASSMSRGTTQYFGPGTRLTVL.

CDR3: CASSSTGGANGELFF. The CDR3 DNA sequence: TGCGCCAGCAGTTCGACAGGGGGAGCGAATGGGGAGCTGTTTTTT. V is TRBV5-1 and J is TRBJ2-2; TRBD1 aligns across 9 bases. The CDR3 is 15 residues long. V dropped 5 bases and J dropped 8; count of bases not matched to a gene: 10. Germline-derived CDR1 and CDR2 are SGHRS and YFSETQ.

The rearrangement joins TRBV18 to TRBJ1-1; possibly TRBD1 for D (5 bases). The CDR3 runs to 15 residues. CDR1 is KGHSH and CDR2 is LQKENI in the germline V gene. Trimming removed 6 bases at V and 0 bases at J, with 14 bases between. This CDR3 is CASSPGLNLNTEAFF. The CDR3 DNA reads TGTGCCAGCTCCCCGGGACTGAACCTGAACACTGAAGCTTTCTTT.

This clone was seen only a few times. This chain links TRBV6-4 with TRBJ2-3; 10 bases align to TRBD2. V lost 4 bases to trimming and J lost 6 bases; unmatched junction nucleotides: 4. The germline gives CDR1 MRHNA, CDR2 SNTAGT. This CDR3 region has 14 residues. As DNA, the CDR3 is TGTGCCAGCAGTGGAAGCGGGGGGGCGGATACGCAGTATTTT. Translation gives CASSGSGGADTQYF.

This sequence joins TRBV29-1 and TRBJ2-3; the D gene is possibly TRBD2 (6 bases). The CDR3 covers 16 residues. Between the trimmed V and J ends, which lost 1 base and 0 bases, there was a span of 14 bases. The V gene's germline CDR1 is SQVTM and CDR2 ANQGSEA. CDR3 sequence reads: CSVEVSAGPSTDTQYF. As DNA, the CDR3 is TGCAGCGTTGAAGTTTCTGCGGGGCCCAGCACAGATACGCAGTATTTT.

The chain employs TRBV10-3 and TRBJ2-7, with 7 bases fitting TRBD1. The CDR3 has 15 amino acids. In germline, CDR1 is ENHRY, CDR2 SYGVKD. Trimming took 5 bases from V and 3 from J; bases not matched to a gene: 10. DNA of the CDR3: TGTGCCATCAGTCCTACAGGGGCCAGGGACTACGAGCAGTACTTC. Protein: CAISPTGARDYEQYF.